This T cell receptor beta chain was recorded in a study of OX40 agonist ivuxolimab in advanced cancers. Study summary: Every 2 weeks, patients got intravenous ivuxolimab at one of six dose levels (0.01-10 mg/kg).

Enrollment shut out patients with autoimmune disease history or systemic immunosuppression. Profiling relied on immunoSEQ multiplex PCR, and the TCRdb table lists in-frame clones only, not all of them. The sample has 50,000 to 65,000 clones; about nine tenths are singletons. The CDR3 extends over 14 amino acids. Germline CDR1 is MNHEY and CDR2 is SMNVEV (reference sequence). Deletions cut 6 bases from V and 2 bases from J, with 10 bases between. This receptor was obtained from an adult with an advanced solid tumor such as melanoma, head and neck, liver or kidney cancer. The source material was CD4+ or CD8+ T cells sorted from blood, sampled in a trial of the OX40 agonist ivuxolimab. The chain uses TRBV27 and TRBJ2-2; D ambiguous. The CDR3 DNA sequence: TGTGCCAGCAGATGGACGGTTAACACCGGGGAGCTGTTTTTT. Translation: CASRWTVNTGELFF.